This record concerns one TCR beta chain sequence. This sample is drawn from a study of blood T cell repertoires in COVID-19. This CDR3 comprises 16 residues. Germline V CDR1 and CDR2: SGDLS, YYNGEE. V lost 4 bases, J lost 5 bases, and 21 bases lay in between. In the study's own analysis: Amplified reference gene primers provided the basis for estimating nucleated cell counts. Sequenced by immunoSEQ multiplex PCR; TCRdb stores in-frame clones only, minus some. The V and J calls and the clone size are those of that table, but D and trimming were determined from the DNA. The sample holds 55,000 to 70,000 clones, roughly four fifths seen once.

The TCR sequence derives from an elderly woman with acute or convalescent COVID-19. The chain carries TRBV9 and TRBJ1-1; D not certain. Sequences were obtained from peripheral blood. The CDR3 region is CASSPPGEGRNTEAFF. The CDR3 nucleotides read TGTGCCAGCAGCCCTCCCGGGGAGGGCAGGAATACTGAAGCTTTCTTT.